One sample yielded the 8 T cell receptor beta chains listed below, sequenced in a study of metastatic and nonmetastatic thyroid tumors. TCRdb re-called the PCR reads via MiXCR. The table shows under 20,000 clones, with under 25% occurring only once. All patients were untreated before thyroid surgery. The sequenced sample was adjacent normal tissue. These receptors were obtained from a female donor with papillary thyroid cancer or a benign thyroid nodule (not recorded which). Some clones in this sample may be carry-over from other donors' samples.

This chain uses TRBV12-3 or TRBV12-4 with TRBJ2-7; the D is unclear. The V gene lost 6 bases and the J gene lost 4 bases, with 10 bases spanning the gap. This CDR3 region has 12 residues. CDR3 protein: CASSPSLYEQYF. The CDR3 coding sequence is TGTGCCAGCAGCCCTTCCCTTTACGAGCAGTACTTC.

The chain uses TRBV20-1 and TRBJ2-7; D remains ambiguous. Per the germline V gene, CDR1 is DFQATT and CDR2 is SNEGSKA (reference sequence). V was cut by 4 bases and J by 5 bases, with 15 bases left in between. The CDR3 has 13 residues. In DNA form, the CDR3 reads TGCAGTGCTATGGACCCCTTGACTGACGAGCAGTACTTC. This sequence encodes CSAMDPLTDEQYF.

This clone occurred a few times. An end of the junction does not agree with germline; a read error may underlie this. The chain has TRBV27 and TRBJ2-3; tentatively, D is TRBD1 (5 bases). Germline CDR1 and CDR2: MNHEY and SMNVEV (reference sequence). This CDR3 spans 13 amino acids. CDR3 sequence: CASRPQDTLNLDF. CDR3 sequence (DNA): TGTGCCAGCCGACCCCAGGACACCCTTAACTTGGATTTT.

In its sample, this clone was seen many times. The chain has TRBV13 and TRBJ1-2; TRBD1 is a possible D gene (5 bases). Germline V gene data show CDR1 as PRHDT and CDR2 as FYEKMQ (reference sequence). The CDR3 is 19 amino acids. The germline V and J ends were trimmed by 0 bases and 4 bases, with 24 bases remaining between them. In nucleotides, the CDR3 is TGTGCCAGCAGCTTAGGCCCTGGGGGAGCGGAGGCCCTGAGCTATGGCTACACCTTC. The encoded protein is CASSLGPGGAEALSYGYTF.

This rearrangement joins TRBV6-5 to TRBJ2-5; possible D gene TRBD1, 6 bases. This CDR3 has 14 residues. The germline V gene encodes CDR1 MNHEY and CDR2 SVGAGI. With 1 base removed from V and 5 bases from J, the gap between germline ends came to 11 bases. As DNA, the CDR3 is TGTGCCAGCAGTTACTTAGGACAGCCGGAGACCCAGTACTTC. Its translation: CASSYLGQPETQYF.

In this sample, this clone turned up many times. The rearrangement uses TRBV4-1 and TRBJ2-4, with TRBD1 identical over 8 bases. The V gene end was trimmed by 4 bases and the J gene end by 7 bases; junction bases not matched to a gene: 6. CDR3 size: 14 residues. Germline V gene data show CDR1 as MGHRA and CDR2 as YSYEKL. For the CDR3, the DNA is TGCGCCAGCAGCCCCGTCCAGGGGGCGAACATTCAGTACTTC. This codes for CASSPVQGANIQYF.

This clone has at least ten counts. V usage is TRBV5-6 and J usage is TRBJ2-1; 10 bases agree with TRBD2. Unmatched junction bases numbered 6, after V lost 0 bases and J lost 9 bases. The CDR3 spans 15 residues. CDR1 and CDR2 from the germline V gene are SGHDT and YYEEEE. The CDR3 region has the DNA TGTGCCAGCAGCTTGGGGCTAGCGGGAGAGGGTGAGCAGTTCTTC. Protein product: CASSLGLAGEGEQFF.

This clone was detected ten times or more. V and J are TRBV9 and TRBJ1-2, with 8 bases aligning to TRBD1. Germline V gene lookup returns CDR1 SGDLS and CDR2 YYNGEE. This CDR3 comprises 13 residues. With V trimmed by 5 bases and J by 5 bases, 5 bases remained unmatched. As DNA, the CDR3 is TGTGCCAGCAGGGCGACAGGGGATTATGGCTACACCTTC. Its translation: CASRATGDYGYTF.